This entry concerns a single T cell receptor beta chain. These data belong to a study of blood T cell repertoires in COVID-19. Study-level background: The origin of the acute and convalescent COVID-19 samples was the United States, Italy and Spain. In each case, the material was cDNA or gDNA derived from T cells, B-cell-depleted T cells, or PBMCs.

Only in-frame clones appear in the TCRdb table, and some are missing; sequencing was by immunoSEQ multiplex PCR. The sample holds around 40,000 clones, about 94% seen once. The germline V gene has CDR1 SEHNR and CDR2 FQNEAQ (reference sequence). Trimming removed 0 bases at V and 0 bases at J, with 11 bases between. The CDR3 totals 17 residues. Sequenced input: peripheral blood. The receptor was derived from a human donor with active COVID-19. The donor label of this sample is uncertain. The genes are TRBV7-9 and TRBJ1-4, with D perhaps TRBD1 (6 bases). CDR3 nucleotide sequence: TGTGCCAGCAGCTTAGCCGGACGGACAGCAACTAATGAAAAACTGTTTTTT. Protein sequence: CASSLAGRTATNEKLFF. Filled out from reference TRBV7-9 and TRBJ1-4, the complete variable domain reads DTGVSQNPRHKITKRGQNVTFRCDPISEHNRLYWYRQTLGQGPEFLTYFQNEAQLEKSRLLSDRFSAERPKGSFSTLEIQRTEQGDSAMYLCASSLAGRTATNEKLFFGSGTQLSVL.